Included here is one T cell receptor (beta chain) sequence, with context. Using immunoSEQ multiplex PCR, the repertoire was profiled, and TCRdb retains in-frame clones only, with some absent. This table has around 390,000 clones, just under 90% appearing once. Cohort allocation depended upon clinical history that participants reported. Donors in Cohort 3 counted as recovered after two negative PCRs, clearance, or symptom resolution. The germline V gene encodes CDR1 MNHEY and CDR2 SMNVEV (reference sequence). Germline trimming cut 6 bases from V and 5 bases from J; bases unmatched to any gene: 5. The length of the CDR3 is 15 residues. The data were taken from a study of blood T cell repertoires in COVID-19. Across the study: Nucleic acid was either cDNA or gDNA, and it came from T cells, B-cell-depleted T cells, or PBMCs.

The origin of this receptor is a woman between 50 and 59 years old who had recovered from COVID-19. Sequencing used PBMCs or T cells enriched from blood (not recorded which). The chain has TRBV27 and TRBJ2-7; 15 bases are shared with TRBD2. Here the CDR3 reads CASSRTSGGANEQYF. Written as DNA, the CDR3 is TGTGCCAGCAGCCGGACTAGCGGGGGGGCTAACGAGCAGTACTTC.